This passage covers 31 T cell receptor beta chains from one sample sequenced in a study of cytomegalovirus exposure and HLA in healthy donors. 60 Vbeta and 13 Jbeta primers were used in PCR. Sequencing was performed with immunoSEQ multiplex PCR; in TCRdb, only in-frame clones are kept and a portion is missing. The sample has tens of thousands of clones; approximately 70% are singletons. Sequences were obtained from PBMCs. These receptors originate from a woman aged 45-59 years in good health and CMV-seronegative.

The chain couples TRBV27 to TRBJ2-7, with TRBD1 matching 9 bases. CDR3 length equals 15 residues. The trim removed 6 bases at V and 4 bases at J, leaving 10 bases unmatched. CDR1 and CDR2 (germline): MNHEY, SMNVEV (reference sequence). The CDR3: CASRPPGQGKYEQYF. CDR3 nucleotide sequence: TGTGCCAGCAGACCACCGGGACAGGGTAAATACGAGCAGTACTTC.

In DNA form, the CDR3 reads TGCGCCAGCAGCCCCCAGGGGGTTCTTAGGTCCGACACTGAAGCTTTCTTT. This codes for CASSPQGVLRSDTEAFF. This chain links TRBV5-1 with TRBJ1-1; TRBD1 matches 7 bases. CDR1 and CDR2 from the germline V gene are SGHRS and YFSETQ. The CDR3 has 17 amino acids. Trimming removed 4 bases from V and 3 bases from J; junction bases left unmatched: 15.

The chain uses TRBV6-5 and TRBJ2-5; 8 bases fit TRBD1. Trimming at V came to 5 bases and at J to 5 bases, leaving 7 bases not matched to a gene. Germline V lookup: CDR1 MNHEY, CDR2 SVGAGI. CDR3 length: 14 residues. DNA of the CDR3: TGTGCCAGCAGTCCCCGGGACAGGTTGGAGACCCAGTACTTC. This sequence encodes CASSPRDRLETQYF.

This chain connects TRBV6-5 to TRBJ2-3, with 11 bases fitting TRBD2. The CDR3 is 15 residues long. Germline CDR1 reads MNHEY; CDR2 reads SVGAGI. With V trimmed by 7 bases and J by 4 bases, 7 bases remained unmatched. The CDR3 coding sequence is TGTGCCAGCAAACCGGGACTAGCGGTATCAGATACGCAGTATTTT. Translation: CASKPGLAVSDTQYF.

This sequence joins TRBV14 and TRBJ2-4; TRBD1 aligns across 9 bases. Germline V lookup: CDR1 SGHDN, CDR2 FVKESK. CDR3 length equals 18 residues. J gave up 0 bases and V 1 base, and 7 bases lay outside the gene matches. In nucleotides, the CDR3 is TGTGCCAGCAGCCAAGTCGCTGGGACAGGGACAGCCAAAAACATTCAGTACTTC. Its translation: CASSQVAGTGTAKNIQYF. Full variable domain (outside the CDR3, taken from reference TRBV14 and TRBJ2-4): EAGVTQFPSHSVIEKGQTVTLRCDPISGHDNLYWYRRVMGKEIKFLLHFVKESKQDESGMPNNRFLAERTGGTYSTLKVQPAELEDSGVYFCASSQVAGTGTAKNIQYFGAGTRLSVL.

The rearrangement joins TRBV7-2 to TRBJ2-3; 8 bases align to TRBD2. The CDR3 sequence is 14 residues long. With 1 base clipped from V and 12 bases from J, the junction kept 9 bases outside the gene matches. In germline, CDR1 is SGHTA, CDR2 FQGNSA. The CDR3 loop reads CASSLVVAGGPQYF. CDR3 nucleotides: TGTGCCAGCAGCTTAGTCGTTGCGGGAGGCCCCCAGTATTTT. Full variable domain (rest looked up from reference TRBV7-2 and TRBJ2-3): GAGVSQSPSNKVTEKGKDVELRCDPISGHTALYWYRQSLGQGLEFLIYFQGNSAPDKSGLPSDRFSAERTGGSVSTLTIQRTQQEDSAVYLCASSLVVAGGPQYFGPGTRLTVL.

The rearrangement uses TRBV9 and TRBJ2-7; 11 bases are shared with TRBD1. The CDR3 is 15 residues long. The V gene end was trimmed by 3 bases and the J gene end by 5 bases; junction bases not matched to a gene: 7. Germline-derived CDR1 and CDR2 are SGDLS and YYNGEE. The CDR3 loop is CASSAQDRGRDEQYF. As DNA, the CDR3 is TGTGCCAGCAGCGCCCAGGACAGGGGGCGGGACGAGCAGTACTTC.

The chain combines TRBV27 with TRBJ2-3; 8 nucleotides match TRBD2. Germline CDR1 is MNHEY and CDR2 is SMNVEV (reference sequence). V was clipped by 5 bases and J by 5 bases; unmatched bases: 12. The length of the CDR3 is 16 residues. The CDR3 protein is CASSPLELAAKDTQYF. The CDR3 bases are TGTGCCAGCAGTCCCCTTGAACTAGCGGCCAAAGATACGCAGTATTTT.

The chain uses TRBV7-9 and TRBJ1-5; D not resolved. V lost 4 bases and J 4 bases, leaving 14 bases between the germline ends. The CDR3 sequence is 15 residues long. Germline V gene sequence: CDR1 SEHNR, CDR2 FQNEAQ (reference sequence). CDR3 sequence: CASSSLDIANQPQHF. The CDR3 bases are TGTGCCAGCAGCTCACTTGACATCGCTAATCAGCCCCAGCATTTT.

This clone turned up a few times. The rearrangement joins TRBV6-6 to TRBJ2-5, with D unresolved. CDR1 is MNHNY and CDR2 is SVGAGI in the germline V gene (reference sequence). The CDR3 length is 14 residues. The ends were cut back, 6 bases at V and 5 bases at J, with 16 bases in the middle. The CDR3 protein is CASSVPGQMETQYF. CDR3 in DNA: TGTGCCAGCAGCGTACCGGGTCAGATGGAGACCCAGTACTTC.

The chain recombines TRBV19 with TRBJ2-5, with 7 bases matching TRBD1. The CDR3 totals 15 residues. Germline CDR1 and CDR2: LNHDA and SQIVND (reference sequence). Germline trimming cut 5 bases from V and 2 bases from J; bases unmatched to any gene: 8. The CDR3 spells CASSALGTVQETQYF. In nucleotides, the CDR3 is TGTGCCAGTAGTGCCCTCGGGACAGTACAAGAGACCCAGTACTTC.

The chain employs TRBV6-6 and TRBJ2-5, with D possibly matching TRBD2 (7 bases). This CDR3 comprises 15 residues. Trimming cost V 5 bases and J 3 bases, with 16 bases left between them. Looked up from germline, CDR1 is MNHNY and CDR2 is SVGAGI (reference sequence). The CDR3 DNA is TGTGCCAGCAGTGTAGGGGGGGCGATGAAAGAGACCCAGTACTTC. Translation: CASSVGGAMKETQYF.

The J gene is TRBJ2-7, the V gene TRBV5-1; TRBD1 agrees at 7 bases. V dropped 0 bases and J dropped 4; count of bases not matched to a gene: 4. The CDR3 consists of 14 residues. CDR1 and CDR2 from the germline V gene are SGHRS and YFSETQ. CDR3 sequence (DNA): TGCGCCAGCAGCTTGGCAGAACAGGGGTACGAGCAGTACTTC. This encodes CASSLAEQGYEQYF.

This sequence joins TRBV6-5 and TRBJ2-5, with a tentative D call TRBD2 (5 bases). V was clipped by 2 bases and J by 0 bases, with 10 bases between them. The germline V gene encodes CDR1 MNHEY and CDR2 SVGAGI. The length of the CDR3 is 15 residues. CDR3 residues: CASSYQLADQETQYF. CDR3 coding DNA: TGTGCCAGCAGTTACCAGCTAGCAGACCAAGAGACCCAGTACTTC.

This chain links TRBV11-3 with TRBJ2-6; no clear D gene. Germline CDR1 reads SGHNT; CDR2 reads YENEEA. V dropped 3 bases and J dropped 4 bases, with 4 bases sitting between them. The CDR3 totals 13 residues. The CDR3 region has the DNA TGTGCCAGCAGCTTCTCCGGGGCCAACGTCCTGACTTTC. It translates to CASSFSGANVLTF.

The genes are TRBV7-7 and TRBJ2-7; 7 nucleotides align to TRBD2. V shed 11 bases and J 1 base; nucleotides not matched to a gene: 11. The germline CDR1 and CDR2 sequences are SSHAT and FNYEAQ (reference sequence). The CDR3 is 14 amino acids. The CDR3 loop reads CASGGGLVSYEQYF. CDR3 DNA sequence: TGTGCCTCCGGCGGGGGACTGGTATCCTACGAGCAGTACTTC. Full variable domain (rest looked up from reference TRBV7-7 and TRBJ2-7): GAGVSQSPRYKVTKRGQDVTLRCDPISSHATLYWYQQALGQGPEFLTYFNYEAQPDKSGLPSDRFSAERPEGSISTLTIQRTEQRDSAMYRCASGGGLVSYEQYFGPGTRLTVT.

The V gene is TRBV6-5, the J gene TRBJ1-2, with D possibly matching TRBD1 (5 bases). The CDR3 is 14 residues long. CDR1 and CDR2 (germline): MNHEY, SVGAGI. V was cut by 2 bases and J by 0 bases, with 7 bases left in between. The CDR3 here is CASSYGGTNYGYTF. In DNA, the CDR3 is TGTGCCAGCAGTTACGGGGGGACTAACTATGGCTACACCTTC.

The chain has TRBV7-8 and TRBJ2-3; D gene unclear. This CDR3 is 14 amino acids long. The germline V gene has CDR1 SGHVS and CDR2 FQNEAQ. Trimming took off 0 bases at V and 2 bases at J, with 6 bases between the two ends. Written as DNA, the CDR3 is TGTGCCAGCAGCTTAGCGGCCACCACAGATACGCAGTATTTT. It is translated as CASSLAATTDTQYF.

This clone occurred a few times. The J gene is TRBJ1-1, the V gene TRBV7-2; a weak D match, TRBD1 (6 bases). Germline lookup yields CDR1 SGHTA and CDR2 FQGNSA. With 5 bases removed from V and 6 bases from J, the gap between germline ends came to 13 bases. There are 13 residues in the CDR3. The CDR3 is CASSPDRSAEAFF. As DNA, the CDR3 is TGTGCCAGCAGCCCAGACAGGAGCGCTGAAGCTTTCTTT.

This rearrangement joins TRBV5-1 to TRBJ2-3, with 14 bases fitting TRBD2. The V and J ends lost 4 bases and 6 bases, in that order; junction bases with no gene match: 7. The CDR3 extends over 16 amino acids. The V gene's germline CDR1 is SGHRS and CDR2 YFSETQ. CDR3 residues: CASSPGTSGSIDTQYF. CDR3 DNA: TGCGCCAGCAGCCCAGGGACTAGCGGGAGTATCGATACGCAGTATTTT.

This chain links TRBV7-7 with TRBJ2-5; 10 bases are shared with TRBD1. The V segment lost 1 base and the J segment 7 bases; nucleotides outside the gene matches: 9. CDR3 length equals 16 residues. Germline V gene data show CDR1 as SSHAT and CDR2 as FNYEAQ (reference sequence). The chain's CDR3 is CASSLDGTGDFATQYF. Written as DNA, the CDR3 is TGTGCCAGCAGCTTAGACGGGACAGGGGATTTCGCGACCCAGTACTTC.

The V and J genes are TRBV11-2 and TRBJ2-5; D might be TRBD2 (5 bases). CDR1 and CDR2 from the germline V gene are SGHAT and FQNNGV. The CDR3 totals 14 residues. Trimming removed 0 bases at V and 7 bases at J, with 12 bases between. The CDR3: CASSLEGVLGTQYF. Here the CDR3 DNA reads TGTGCCAGCAGCTTAGAGGGAGTTCTCGGGACCCAGTACTTC.

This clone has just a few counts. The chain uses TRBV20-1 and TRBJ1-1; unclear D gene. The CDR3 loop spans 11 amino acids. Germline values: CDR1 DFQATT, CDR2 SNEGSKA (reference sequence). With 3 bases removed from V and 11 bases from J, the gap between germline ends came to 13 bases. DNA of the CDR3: TGCAGTGCTAGCGAGGGTGAGACGGCTTTCTTT. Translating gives CSASEGETAFF.

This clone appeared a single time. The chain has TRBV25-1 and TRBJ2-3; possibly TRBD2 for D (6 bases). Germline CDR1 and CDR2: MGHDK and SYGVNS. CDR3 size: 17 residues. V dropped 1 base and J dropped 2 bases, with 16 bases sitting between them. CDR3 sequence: CASSEWTLTGVTDTQYF. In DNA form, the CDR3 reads TGTGCCAGCAGTGAATGGACCCTGACGGGAGTCACAGATACGCAGTATTTT.

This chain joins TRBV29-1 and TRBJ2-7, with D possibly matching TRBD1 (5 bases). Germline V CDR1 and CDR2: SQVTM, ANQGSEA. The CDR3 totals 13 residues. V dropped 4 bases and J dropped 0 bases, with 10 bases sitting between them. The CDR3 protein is CSVARGFSYEQYF. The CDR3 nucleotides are TGCAGCGTTGCTAGGGGATTCTCCTACGAGCAGTACTTC.

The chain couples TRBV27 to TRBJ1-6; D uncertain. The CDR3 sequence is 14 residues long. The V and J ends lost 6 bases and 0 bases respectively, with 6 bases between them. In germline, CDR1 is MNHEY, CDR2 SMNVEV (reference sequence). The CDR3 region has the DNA TGTGCCAGCAGGGCCAGCTCCTATAATTCACCCCTCCACTTT. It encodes CASRASSYNSPLHF.

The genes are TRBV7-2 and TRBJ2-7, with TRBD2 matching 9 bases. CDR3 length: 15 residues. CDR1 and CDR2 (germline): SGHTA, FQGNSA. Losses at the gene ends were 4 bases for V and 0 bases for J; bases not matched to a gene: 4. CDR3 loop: CASSSTAGGSYEQYF. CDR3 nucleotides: TGTGCCAGCAGCTCAACAGCGGGGGGCTCCTACGAGCAGTACTTC.

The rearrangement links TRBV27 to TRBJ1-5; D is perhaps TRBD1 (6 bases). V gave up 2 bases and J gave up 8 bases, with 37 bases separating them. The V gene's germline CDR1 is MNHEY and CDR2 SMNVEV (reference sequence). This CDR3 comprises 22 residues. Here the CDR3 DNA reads TGTGCCAGCAGTTTAGACCCTCAAACAGCCGCTCAGGGGAAGATCCGTAAGAAGCCCCAGCATTTT. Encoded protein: CASSLDPQTAAQGKIRKKPQHF.

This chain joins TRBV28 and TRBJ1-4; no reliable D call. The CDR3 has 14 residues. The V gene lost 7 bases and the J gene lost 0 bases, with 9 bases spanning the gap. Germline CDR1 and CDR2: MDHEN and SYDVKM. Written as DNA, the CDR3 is TGTGCCAGCATCAAGCCGACAACTAATGAAAAACTGTTTTTT. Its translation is CASIKPTTNEKLFF.

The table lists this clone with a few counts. CDR3 nucleotides: TGCGCCAGCAGCTTACCGACAGACTATAATTCACCCCTCCACTTT. It yields the protein CASSLPTDYNSPLHF. The rearrangement joins TRBV4-1 to TRBJ1-6; a possible D gene is TRBD1 (5 bases). Per the germline V gene, CDR1 is MGHRA and CDR2 is YSYEKL. V lost 5 bases and J 3 bases, leaving 11 bases between the germline ends. The CDR3 is made up of 15 amino acids.

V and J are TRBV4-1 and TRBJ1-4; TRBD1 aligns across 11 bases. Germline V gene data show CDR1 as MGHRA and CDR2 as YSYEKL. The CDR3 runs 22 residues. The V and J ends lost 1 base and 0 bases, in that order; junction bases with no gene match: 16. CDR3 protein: CASSQGPGQGGYPDATNEKLFF. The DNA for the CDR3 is TGCGCCAGCAGCCAAGGGCCGGGACAGGGGGGCTACCCAGATGCAACTAATGAAAAACTGTTTTTT.